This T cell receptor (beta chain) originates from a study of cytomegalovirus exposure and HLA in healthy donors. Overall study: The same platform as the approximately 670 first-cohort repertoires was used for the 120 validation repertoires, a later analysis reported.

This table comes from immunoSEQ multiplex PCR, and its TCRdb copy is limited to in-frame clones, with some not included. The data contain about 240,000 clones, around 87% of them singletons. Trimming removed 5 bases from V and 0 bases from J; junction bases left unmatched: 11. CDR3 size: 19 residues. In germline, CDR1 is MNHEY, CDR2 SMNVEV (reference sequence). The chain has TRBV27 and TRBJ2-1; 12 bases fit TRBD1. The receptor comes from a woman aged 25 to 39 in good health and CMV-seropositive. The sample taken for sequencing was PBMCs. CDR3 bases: TGTGCCAGCAGTCCGGGACAGGGGGCATGGGTTAACTCCTACAATGAGCAGTTCTTC. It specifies CASSPGQGAWVNSYNEQFF.